The 2 T cell receptor beta chains given below trace back to one sample, sequenced in a study of identical twins. TCRdb reanalysed the 5' RACE reads using MiXCR and keeps one entry per CDR3 protein. Of hundreds of thousands of distinct CDR3 sequences listed, roughly 8.6% are singletons. These data were also reused for a study on yellow fever vaccine responses in identical twins.

Sequenced input: memory (CD45RO+) T cells sorted from blood. The receptors were sampled from a woman between 18 and 29 years old in good health.

The chain has TRBV9 and TRBJ2-1, with TRBD1 matching over 8 bases. V was clipped by 4 bases and J by 2 bases; unmatched bases: 11. Looked up from germline, CDR1 is SGDLS and CDR2 is YYNGEE. This CDR3 spans 17 amino acids. The CDR3 DNA sequence: TGTGCCAGCAGCCTTTCCCTCGACAGGGGCGCCTACAATGAGCAGTTCTTC. This codes for CASSLSLDRGAYNEQFF.

Ten or more counts support this clonotype. The chain links TRBV2 to TRBJ2-2, with a possible D match to TRBD2 (6 bases). Trimming removed 7 bases from V and 5 bases from J, with 11 bases in between. The germline V gene has CDR1 SNHLY and CDR2 FYNNEI. The CDR3 loop spans 13 amino acids. Here the CDR3 DNA reads TGTGCCAGCAATGGGGGGAGAACCGGGGAGCTGTTTTTT. Amino acids: CASNGGRTGELFF.